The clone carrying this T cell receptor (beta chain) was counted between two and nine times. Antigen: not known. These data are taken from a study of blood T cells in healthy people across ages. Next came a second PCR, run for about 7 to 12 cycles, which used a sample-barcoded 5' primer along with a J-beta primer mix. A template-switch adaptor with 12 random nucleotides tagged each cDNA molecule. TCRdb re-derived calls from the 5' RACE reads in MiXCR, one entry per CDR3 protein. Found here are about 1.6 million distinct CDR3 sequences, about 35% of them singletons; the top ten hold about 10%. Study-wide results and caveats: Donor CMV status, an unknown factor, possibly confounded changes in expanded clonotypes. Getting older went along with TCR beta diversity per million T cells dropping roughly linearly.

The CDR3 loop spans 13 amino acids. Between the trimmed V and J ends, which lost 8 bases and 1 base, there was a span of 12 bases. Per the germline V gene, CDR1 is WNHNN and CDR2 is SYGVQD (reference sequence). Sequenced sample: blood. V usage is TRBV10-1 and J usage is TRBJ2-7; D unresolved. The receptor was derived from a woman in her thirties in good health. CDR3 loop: CASSTVASYEQYF. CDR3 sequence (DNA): TGCGCCAGCTCGACCGTCGCGTCCTACGAGCAGTACTTC.